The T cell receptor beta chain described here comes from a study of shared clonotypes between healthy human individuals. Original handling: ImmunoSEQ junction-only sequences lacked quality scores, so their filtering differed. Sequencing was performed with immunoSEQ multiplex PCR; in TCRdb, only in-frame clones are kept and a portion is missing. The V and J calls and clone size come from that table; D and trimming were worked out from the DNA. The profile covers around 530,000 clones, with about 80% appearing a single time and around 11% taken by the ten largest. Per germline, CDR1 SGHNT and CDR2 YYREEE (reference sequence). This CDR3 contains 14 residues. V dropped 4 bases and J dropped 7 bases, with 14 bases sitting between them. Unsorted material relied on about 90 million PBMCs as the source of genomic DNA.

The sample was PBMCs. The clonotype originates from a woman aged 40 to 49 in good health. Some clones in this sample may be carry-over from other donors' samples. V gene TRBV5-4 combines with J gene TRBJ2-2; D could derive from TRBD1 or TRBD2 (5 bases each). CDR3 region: CASSPHGAGGELFF. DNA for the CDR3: TGTGCCAGCAGCCCGCACGGGGCTGGCGGGGAGCTGTTTTTT.